This T cell receptor (beta chain) is from a study of cytomegalovirus exposure and HLA in healthy donors. The study's findings and limits: Cytomegalovirus association was assigned to approximately 160 TCR beta chains.

Donors came from a validation cohort of about 110 subjects, distinct from the first 666-subject cohort. Clones were read by immunoSEQ multiplex PCR, and TCRdb kept only the in-frame ones, dropping some. The data contain about 180,000 clones, less than 85% of them singletons. Germline V lookup: CDR1 SGHNT, CDR2 YYREEE (reference sequence). Deletions cut 5 bases from V and 5 bases from J, with 13 bases between. The CDR3 is 13 amino acids. For this clone: Its antigen remains unknown.

The specimen was PBMCs. The origin of this receptor is a man younger than 30 in good health and CMV-seropositive. The V and J genes are TRBV5-4 and TRBJ1-1; D is possibly TRBD1 (6 bases). In DNA, the CDR3 is TGTGCCAGCAGGGACTGGACAGCTACTGAAGCTTTCTTT. This sequence encodes CASRDWTATEAFF.